The rows below give T cell receptor beta chains drawn from one sample of a study of shared clonotypes between healthy human individuals. Measured with immunoSEQ multiplex PCR; TCRdb has only the in-frame clones, and not every one. The data show approximately 2.3 million clones, approximately 93% seen once. The sample comprised naive CD4+ T cells from PBMCs. These receptors came from a man younger than 35 in good health. Some clones in this sample may be carry-over from other donors' samples. Each CDR3 is given with its conserved first and last residue. A D gene is named only where the DNA matches it firmly.

d_gene,v_gene,j_gene,CDR3aa,CDR3nt
TRBD1,TRBV10-3,TRBJ1-1,CAISESPAGQGKNTEAFF,TGTGCCATCAGTGAGTCTCCAGCCGGACAGGGAAAGAACACTGAAGCTTTCTTT
NA,TRBV5-5,TRBJ2-7,CASSLNTRTLDF,TGTGCCAGCAGCTTGAACACCCGGACACTGGACTTC
NA,TRBV10-3,TRBJ1-5,CAISEYRSNQPQHF,TGTGCCATCAGTGAATACAGGAGCAATCAGCCCCAGCATTTT
NA,TRBV7-2,TRBJ2-7,CASSLGGSAKEQYF,TGTGCCAGCAGCTTAGGAGGTTCAGCGAAAGAGCAGTACTTC
TRBD1,TRBV5-1,TRBJ2-5,CASSLVGTAQETQYF,TGCGCCAGCAGCTTGGTTGGGACAGCCCAAGAGACCCAGTACTTC
NA,TRBV4-1,TRBJ2-3,CASSQESPDTQYF,TGCGCCAGCAGCCAAGAAAGCCCAGATACGCAGTATTTT
NA,TRBV28,TRBJ2-3,CASRPGTSADTQYF,TGTGCCAGCAGGCCCGGGACTTCTGCCGATACGCAGTATTTT
NA,TRBV6-5,TRBJ1-2,CASRGSGWGSYGYTF,TGTGCCAGCAGAGGATCAGGTTGGGGCTCCTATGGCTACACCTTC
NA,TRBV5-1,TRBJ2-7,CASSFVSTNYEQYF,TGCGCCAGCAGCTTTGTATCCACCAACTACGAGCAGTACTTC
NA,TRBV5-1,TRBJ1-1,CASSLGGHSGTEAFF,TGCGCCAGCAGCTTGGGGGGACACTCGGGCACTGAAGCTTTCTTT
TRBD2,TRBV6-7,TRBJ2-5,CASSYSMALCGRETQYF,TGTGCCAGCAGTTACTCGATGGCCTTATGCGGGAGAGAGACCCAGTACTTC